Sequencing of this T cell receptor (beta chain) was carried out in a study of control samples from healthy donors and cancer patients (dated by TCRdb to 2020 to 2022). The CDR3, cysteine through phenylalanine, is 17 amino acids long. Only the CDR3 region is kept as DNA, spanning 51 bases read in frame from base 1. V has 1 base trimmed and J has 5 bases trimmed; junction bases matching no gene number 13. The germline V gene encodes CDR1 SGHDN and CDR2 FVKESK. In the case of this clone: There is no known antigen for this receptor. Base quality data are lacking; no much larger clone is found one base away.

Library preparation employed the immunoSEQ multiplex PCR assay. Entries here come from immuneACCESS through TCRdb and include only in-frame sequences with V and J called. Some clones fail to appear in such tables; in the studies checked, an unresolved V gene covers under half of the shortfall, and the cause of the remainder is unknown. Counted in this sample were about 170,000 clones; 85% to 95% of them appeared once. Of the sample, roughly 3.9% falls within the top ten clones. Sequencing was performed on blood. The rearrangement joined TRBV14 to TRBJ1-1; TRBD1 matches 7 bases in the middle. This clonotype was sampled from a woman aged 60-70 years in good health. CDR3 reads: CASSQGWWQGVETEAFF. The nucleotides are TGTGCCAGCAGCCAAGGGTGGTGGCAGGGGGTCGAGACTGAAGCTTTCTTT. Reference TRBV14 and TRBJ1-1 proteins supply the regions before and after the CDR3; the full variable domain is: EAGVTQFPSHSVIEKGQTVTLRCDPISGHDNLYWYRRVMGKEIKFLLHFVKESKQDESGMPNNRFLAERTGGTYSTLKVQPAELEDSGVYFCASSQGWWQGVETEAFFGQGTRLTVV.